These 30 T cell receptor beta chains were all obtained from the same sample, sequenced in a study of T cells in Graves' hyperthyroidism and ophthalmopathy. Using RNA transcripts as the source, TCR beta CDR3 regions were amplified. When the TCR CDR3 underwent first-round RT-PCR, the HTBI primer set was used. TCRdb redid the calling of the multiplex PCR reads with MiXCR, one entry per CDR3 protein. The table has around 190,000 distinct CDR3 sequences, around a sixth seen once. Sequenced: blood. The source of these receptors is a woman in her fifties or sixties with Graves' hyperthyroidism.

This clonotype has ten or more counts. This chain joins TRBV28 and TRBJ2-1, with TRBD2 matching over 11 bases. Germline loops: CDR1 MDHEN, CDR2 SYDVKM. The V and J ends lost 6 bases and 4 bases, in that order; junction bases with no gene match: 8. This CDR3 has 16 amino acids. The CDR3: CASSSPGTSGYNEQFF. CDR3 DNA: TGTGCCAGCAGCTCGCCCGGGACTAGCGGATACAATGAGCAGTTCTTC. The complete variable domain, with remaining parts taken from reference TRBV28 and TRBJ2-1, reads DVKVTQSSRYLVKRTGEKVFLECVQDMDHENMFWYRQDPGLGLRLIYFSYDVKMKEKGDIPEGYSVSREKKERFSLILESASTNQTSMYLCASSSPGTSGYNEQFFGPGTRLTVL.

The V gene is TRBV28, the J gene TRBJ1-3; no clear D. This CDR3 contains 13 residues. The V end lost 7 bases, the J end lost 0 bases, and 7 bases lay between the germline ends. The germline CDR1 and CDR2 sequences are MDHEN and SYDVKM. As DNA, the CDR3 is TGTGCCAGCAACCCAATCTCTGGAAACACCATATATTTT. This codes for CASNPISGNTIYF.

This clonotype was counted a few times. The V call is TRBV10-1, the J call TRBJ2-1; the D gene is possibly TRBD2 (5 bases). CDR1 is WNHNN and CDR2 is SYGVQD in the germline V gene (reference sequence). With 0 bases removed from V and 5 bases from J, the gap between germline ends came to 11 bases. The CDR3 contains 15 residues. The CDR3 sequence: CASSESRGPNNEQFF. The CDR3 DNA follows: TGCGCCAGCAGTGAGTCGAGAGGGCCAAACAATGAGCAGTTCTTC.

The sample holds many counts of this clonotype. This chain uses TRBV11-3 with TRBJ2-5; D not certain. Germline V gene data show CDR1 as SGHNT and CDR2 as YENEEA. The CDR3 is made up of 14 amino acids. Trimming shortened V by 5 bases and J by 1 base, and 11 bases separated the two germline ends. The CDR3: CASSLRHFQETQYF. The CDR3 coding sequence is TGTGCCAGCAGCCTCCGACACTTCCAAGAGACCCAGTACTTC.

In regard to this clonotype: This CDR3 fails to terminate in the conserved phenylalanine or tryptophan, so it likely reflects a read error. The rearrangement links TRBV18 to TRBJ1-1, with D possibly matching TRBD1 (6 bases). There are 15 residues in the CDR3. Between the trimmed V and J ends, which lost 0 bases and 5 bases, there was a span of 13 bases. In germline, CDR1 is KGHSH, CDR2 LQKENI. This CDR3 reads CASSPPLQGRTEAFL. For the CDR3, the DNA is TGTGCCAGCTCACCACCATTACAGGGTAGGACTGAAGCTTTCCTT.

The genes are TRBV7-9 and TRBJ2-1, with TRBD2 matching over 8 bases. Per germline, CDR1 SEHNR and CDR2 FQNEAQ (reference sequence). This CDR3 comprises 14 residues. Trimming took 2 bases from V and 9 from J; bases not matched to a gene: 6. The CDR3 DNA is TGTGCCAGCAGCTTAACCGGGACTAGTACTGAGCAGTTCTTC. Encoded protein: CASSLTGTSTEQFF.

This clonotype was picked up a small number of times. V usage is TRBV6-1 and J usage is TRBJ2-3; 8 nucleotides agree with TRBD2. J was trimmed by 1 base and V by 10 bases; bases with no gene match: 7. In germline, CDR1 is MNHNS, CDR2 SASEGT. The CDR3 sequence is 14 residues long. The chain's CDR3 is CAIIRAGGTDTQYF. CDR3 in DNA: TGTGCCATCATCAGAGCGGGAGGCACAGATACGCAGTATTTT.

This clonotype was detected ten times or more. The chain joins TRBV3-1 to TRBJ2-5; unclear D gene. The germline gives CDR1 LGHDT, CDR2 YNNKEL (reference sequence). V gave up 5 bases and J gave up 1 base, with 8 bases separating them. The CDR3 spans 13 residues. The CDR3 DNA reads TGTGCCAGCAGCATCCGCGGCCAAGAGACCCAGTACTTC. Its protein is CASSIRGQETQYF.

As concerns this clonotype: A much larger clone lies a single base off, so this may be a read error. Because it lacks the conserved phenylalanine or tryptophan at the end, this CDR3 is likely a read error. V is TRBV2 and J is TRBJ2-7, with D perhaps TRBD1 (6 bases). CDR3 size: 16 residues. Trimming left V 8 bases short and J 3 bases short, with 23 bases between. Per germline, CDR1 SNHLY and CDR2 FYNNEI. In nucleotides, the CDR3 is TGTGCCAGCTGGGACCTGGACAGCCGGGACCGCTACGAGCAGTACCTC. Translating it yields CASWDLDSRDRYEQYL.

About this clonotype itself: A much larger clone lies a single base off, so this may be a read error. This chain's CDR3 is CASSLAGLTDAQYF. CDR3 DNA sequence: TGTGCCAGCAGTTTAGCGGGACTCACAGATGCGCAGTATTTT. This sequence joins TRBV27 and TRBJ2-3, with D possibly TRBD2 on 6 matching bases. The CDR3 loop spans 14 amino acids. CDR1 MNHEY and CDR2 SMNVEV come from the germline V gene (reference sequence).

This clonotype was detected ten times or more. This rearrangement joins TRBV30 to TRBJ2-7, with a tentative D call TRBD2 (6 bases). Germline-derived CDR1 and CDR2 are GTSNPN and SVGIG (reference sequence). The V gene lost 0 bases and the J gene lost 2 bases, with 14 bases spanning the gap. CDR3 length equals 15 residues. CDR3 sequence: CAWSVRGLQAYEQYF. The CDR3 nucleotides are TGTGCCTGGAGTGTACGGGGACTTCAAGCCTACGAGCAGTACTTC.

Many counts were recorded for this clonotype. The V gene is TRBV11-2, the J gene TRBJ1-1; D call uncertain. The CDR3 length is 13 residues. Germline CDR1 and CDR2: SGHAT and FQNNGV. The V end lost 6 bases, the J end lost 0 bases, and 8 bases lay between the germline ends. This CDR3 is CASRRLLNTEAFF. Written as DNA, the CDR3 is TGTGCCAGCAGACGACTTTTGAACACTGAAGCTTTCTTT.

In its sample, this clonotype was seen many times. V and J are TRBV7-3 and TRBJ2-1; 10 bases are shared with TRBD2. Per germline, CDR1 SGHTA and CDR2 FQGTGA. CDR3 size: 19 residues. V shed 5 bases and J 0 bases; nucleotides not matched to a gene: 13. The CDR3 protein is CASSPAGASGGSSYNEQFF. Here the CDR3 DNA reads TGTGCCAGCAGCCCTGCGGGGGCTAGCGGGGGTAGCTCCTACAATGAGCAGTTCTTC.

This clonotype has only a few counts. This sequence joins TRBV5-1 and TRBJ2-7; D is ambiguous. The CDR3 runs 12 residues. Trimming pared 5 bases from V and 4 bases from J, leaving 10 bases between. CDR1 is SGHRS and CDR2 is YFSETQ in the germline V gene. CDR3 DNA sequence: TGCGCCAGCAGGCCAGAAGGGTACGAGCAGTACTTC. This sequence encodes CASRPEGYEQYF.

This chain connects TRBV7-2 to TRBJ2-7; D is unresolved. CDR3 length: 12 amino acids. Deletions cut 5 bases from V and 7 bases from J, with 12 bases between. Germline CDR1 is SGHTA and CDR2 is FQGNSA. The CDR3 sequence: CASSAPGPEQYF. CDR3 DNA: TGTGCCAGCAGCGCACCCGGGCCAGAGCAGTACTTC.

This clonotype has ten or more counts. In DNA form, the CDR3 reads TGTGCCAGCAGTTTTTGGGCAACTAATGAAAAACTGTTTTTT. This translates into CASSFWATNEKLFF. The chain employs TRBV28 and TRBJ1-4; D not resolved. V lost 3 bases, J lost 0 bases, and 5 bases lay in between. The CDR3 covers 14 residues. The germline CDR1 and CDR2 sequences are MDHEN and SYDVKM.

This clonotype appeared many times. This chain links TRBV20-1 with TRBJ2-1, with 8 bases fitting TRBD1. There are 13 residues in the CDR3. Germline trimming cut 5 bases from V and 7 bases from J; bases unmatched to any gene: 7. Germline V CDR1 and CDR2: DFQATT, SNEGSKA (reference sequence). The CDR3 coding sequence is TGCAGTGCTCCCGGACAGGGTGGGAATGAGCAGTTCTTC. It translates to CSAPGQGGNEQFF.

This clonotype was seen repeatedly, ten times or more. V and J are TRBV30 and TRBJ1-2; D is undetermined. There are 12 residues in the CDR3. The germline CDR1 and CDR2 sequences are GTSNPN and SVGIG (reference sequence). With 3 bases removed from V and 2 bases from J, the gap between germline ends came to 7 bases. CDR3 sequence reads: CAWRKPNYGYTF. CDR3 sequence (DNA): TGTGCCTGGAGGAAACCCAACTATGGCTACACCTTC.

The chain couples TRBV6-5 to TRBJ2-1; D is possibly TRBD1 (5 bases). The CDR3 totals 17 residues. V lost 0 bases to trimming and J lost 5 bases, with 17 bases between them. Per germline, CDR1 MNHEY and CDR2 SVGAGI. CDR3 nucleotide sequence: TGTGCCAGCAGTTACTCCAGGACCCCGCGACAGCACAATGAGCAGTTCTTC. Translating gives CASSYSRTPRQHNEQFF.

This clonotype was found a few times. The chain links TRBV27 to TRBJ2-4; no firm D call. This CDR3 is built from 13 residues. With 7 bases removed from V and 6 bases from J, the gap between germline ends came to 13 bases. CDR1 MNHEY and CDR2 SMNVEV come from the germline V gene (reference sequence). CDR3 amino acids: CASTTPAANIQYF. CDR3 in DNA: TGTGCCAGCACTACCCCCGCGGCAAACATTCAGTACTTC.

Ten or more counts support this clonotype. The chain links TRBV6-1 to TRBJ2-1, with TRBD2 matching over 9 bases. V shed 1 base and J 7 bases; nucleotides not matched to a gene: 8. The germline V gene encodes CDR1 MNHNS and CDR2 SASEGT. This CDR3 has 16 residues. CDR3 protein: CASSEGWSGRLNEQFF. In DNA form, the CDR3 reads TGTGCCAGCAGTGAAGGTTGGAGCGGGAGGTTGAATGAGCAGTTCTTC.

This clonotype was seen more than once but under ten times. The chain uses TRBV6-1 and TRBJ1-3; maybe TRBD1 (5 bases). The CDR3 extends over 15 amino acids. Looked up from germline, CDR1 is MNHNS and CDR2 is SASEGT. Deletions cut 5 bases from V and 2 bases from J, with 13 bases between. The CDR3 region has the DNA TGTGCCAGCAGTCCGCAGGGAGGTACTGGAAACACCATATATTTT. It translates to CASSPQGGTGNTIYF.

This clonotype was seen at least ten times. J is TRBJ2-3 and V is TRBV10-3, with 11 bases aligning to TRBD2. In germline, CDR1 is ENHRY, CDR2 SYGVKD. The CDR3 is made up of 15 amino acids. J lost 3 bases, V lost 4 bases, and 3 bases had no gene match. DNA for the CDR3: TGTGCCATCAGTGTAGTAGCGGGAGGGACAGATACGCAGTATTTT. As protein: CAISVVAGGTDTQYF.

The sample holds many counts of this clonotype. V gene TRBV6-1 combines with J gene TRBJ1-6; TRBD1 aligns across 8 bases. The germline V gene has CDR1 MNHNS and CDR2 SASEGT. V was clipped by 5 bases and J by 8 bases; unmatched bases: 5. The CDR3 spans 14 residues. CDR3 region: CASSTQGEDSPLHF. The CDR3 coding sequence is TGTGCCAGCAGTACACAGGGGGAGGATTCACCCCTCCACTTT.

This clonotype appeared many times. The V and J genes are TRBV6-1 and TRBJ1-2; 7 bases are a match to TRBD1. The germline gives CDR1 MNHNS, CDR2 SASEGT. Trimming took 0 bases from V and 8 from J; bases not matched to a gene: 6. The CDR3 contains 14 residues. CDR3 sequence: CASSEAGGVRGYTF. CDR3 coding DNA: TGTGCCAGCAGTGAAGCAGGGGGCGTCCGGGGCTACACCTTC.

For this clonotype: A much larger clone lies one base from this, so it may be a read error. This sequence joins TRBV18 and TRBJ2-5; D is undetermined. Germline CDR1 is KGHSH and CDR2 is LQKENI. The V end was cut by 0 bases, the J end by 1 base, with 3 bases between. CDR3 length: 13 residues. CDR3 nucleotides: TGTGCCAGCTCACCACCGGTCCAAGAGACCCAGTACTTC. As protein: CASSPPVQETQYF.

This clonotype was observed many times. The rearrangement links TRBV15 to TRBJ1-5; D gene uncertain. Trimming left V 2 bases short and J 0 bases short, with 8 bases between. Germline V gene sequence: CDR1 LNHNV, CDR2 YYDKDF (reference sequence). The CDR3 contains 15 residues. The CDR3 bases are TGTGCCACCAGCAGATTTGGGGATAGCAATCAGCCCCAGCATTTT. It codes for CATSRFGDSNQPQHF.

At least ten counts were recorded for this clonotype. V usage is TRBV20-1 and J usage is TRBJ1-1, with D uncertain. The V gene's germline CDR1 is DFQATT and CDR2 SNEGSKA (reference sequence). The CDR3 length is 13 residues. With 2 bases removed from V and 1 base from J, the gap between germline ends came to 8 bases. In DNA, the CDR3 is TGCAGTGCTAGACAGGATCCGAACACTGAAGCTTTCTTT. Amino acids: CSARQDPNTEAFF.

This clonotype was counted between two and nine times. The V gene is TRBV12-3 or TRBV12-4, the J gene TRBJ2-6; the match to TRBD1 covers 7 bases. CDR3 length: 20 amino acids. V lost 5 bases to trimming and J lost 4 bases; unmatched junction nucleotides: 20. CDR3 loop: CASSAETGWINRSGANVLTF. In DNA, the CDR3 is TGTGCCAGCAGTGCCGAGACAGGGTGGATAAATCGGTCGGGGGCCAACGTCCTGACTTTC.

V is TRBV7-9 and J is TRBJ2-2, with a possible D match to TRBD2 (5 bases). The CDR3 is 17 residues long. Trimming stripped 7 bases from V and 1 base from J, with 19 bases between. The V gene's germline CDR1 is SEHNR and CDR2 FQNEAQ (reference sequence). This CDR3 reads CASTQDTRVRNTGELFF. Written as DNA, the CDR3 is TGTGCCAGCACCCAAGACACTAGGGTCCGGAACACCGGGGAGCTGTTTTTT.